This T cell receptor (beta chain) emerged from a study of blood T cell repertoires in COVID-19. The V gene's germline CDR1 is KGHDR and CDR2 SFDVKD. The CDR3 consists of 13 residues. V was shortened by 4 bases and J by 8 bases, with 13 bases between the two germline ends. Some clones are missing from TCRdb's copy, which holds only in-frame ones; the method was immunoSEQ multiplex PCR. In the table there are about 460,000 clones, approximately 90% of which are singletons. This clonotype originated in a woman aged 55 to 70 who had recovered from COVID-19. The source material was PBMCs or T cells enriched from blood (not recorded which). J is TRBJ1-2 and V is TRBV24-1; D uncertain. The CDR3 region has the DNA TGTGCCACCAGTGACACGATTACGGAGGGCTACACCTTC. Translating gives CATSDTITEGYTF.